What follows are 4 T cell receptor beta chains derived from one specimen sequenced in a study of CD8 T cells in Susac syndrome. RNA, at about 0.45 to 1 ug, was reverse transcribed with random hexamers. TCRdb called the immunoSEQ multiplex PCR reads again in MiXCR, with one record for every CDR3 protein. The table lists about 200,000 distinct CDR3 sequences, 85% to 95% of them singletons. Sequencing input: CD4+ T cells from PBMCs. The receptors derive from a human donor in good health.

This chain joins TRBV4-3 and TRBJ2-1; 8 bases align to TRBD1. CDR1 and CDR2 from the germline V gene are LGHNA and YSLEER. With 4 bases clipped from V and 2 bases from J, the junction kept 4 bases outside the gene matches. The CDR3 is made up of 15 amino acids. CDR3 protein: CASSLRQGPYNEQFF. CDR3 coding DNA: TGCGCCAGCAGCCTCCGACAGGGGCCCTACAATGAGCAGTTCTTC.

The chain combines TRBV20-1 with TRBJ2-7; 8 nucleotides line up with TRBD1. The CDR3 spans 13 residues. The germline CDR1 and CDR2 sequences are DFQATT and SNEGSKA (reference sequence). V was clipped by 2 bases and J by 2 bases; unmatched bases: 2. The CDR3 sequence: CSARRQGPYEQYF. The CDR3 DNA is TGCAGTGCTAGAAGACAGGGGCCCTACGAGCAGTACTTC.

This chain links TRBV12-3 or TRBV12-4 with TRBJ2-7; TRBD2 matches 7 bases. With 11 bases clipped from V and 2 bases from J, the junction kept 9 bases outside the gene matches. This CDR3 is built from 13 residues. Here the CDR3 reads CAGTSGTTYEQYV. In nucleotides, the CDR3 is TGTGCCGGAACCTCTGGGACTACCTACGAGCAGTACGTC.

The V and J genes are TRBV24-1 and TRBJ2-3; a weak D match, TRBD2 (6 bases). CDR1 and CDR2 (germline): KGHDR, SFDVKD. There are 16 residues in the CDR3. The V end lost 0 bases, the J end lost 0 bases, and 9 bases lay between the germline ends. The CDR3 is CATSDLGGTSTDTQYF. CDR3 DNA: TGTGCCACCAGTGATTTGGGGGGGACTAGCACAGATACGCAGTATTTT.